This TCR beta chain was identified in a study of T-cell memory formation after mild COVID-19. On the study more broadly: TCR clusters showed largely donor specificity.

Sample barcodes and UMIs were carried by the TCR alpha and TCR beta cDNA libraries that 5'RACE generated with constant-segment primers. TCRdb reprocessed the 5' RACE reads with MiXCR, giving one entry per CDR3 protein. The top ten hold more than 8% of the sample, which has 350,000 to 450,000 distinct CDR3 sequences, roughly 20% seen once. Per germline, CDR1 SGDLS and CDR2 YYNGEE. Trimming took off 4 bases at V and 4 bases at J, with 17 bases between the two ends. This CDR3 comprises 15 residues. In the case of this clonotype: The antigen is unknown.

Study-wide results and caveats: Clones contracting over day 15 to 85 were CD4/CD8 balanced, with later expanders leaning CD4+. Day 37-peaking second-wave clones had unconfirmed SARS-CoV-2 specificity.

This sequence joins TRBV9 and TRBJ1-2, with unresolved D. The specimen sequenced was PBMCs or a T cell subset sorted from them (not recorded which). The receptor was isolated from an adult woman who had mild COVID-19 (a few samples of this study predate the infection). Cell type and time point are not known. CDR3 nucleotide sequence: TGTGCCAGCAGCCCCACCCACGATCCGGCCTATGGCTACACCTTC. It yields the protein CASSPTHDPAYGYTF.